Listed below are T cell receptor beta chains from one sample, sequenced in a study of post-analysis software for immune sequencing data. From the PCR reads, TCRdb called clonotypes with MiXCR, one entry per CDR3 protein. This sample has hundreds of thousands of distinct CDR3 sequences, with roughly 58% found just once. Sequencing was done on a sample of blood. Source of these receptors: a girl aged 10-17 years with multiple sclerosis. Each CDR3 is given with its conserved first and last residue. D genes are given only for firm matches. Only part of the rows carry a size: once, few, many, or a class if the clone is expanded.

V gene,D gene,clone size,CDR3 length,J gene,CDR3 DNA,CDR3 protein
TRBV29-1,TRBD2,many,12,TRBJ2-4,TGCAGCGTTGATGTCCCGGGGGGCATTCAGTACTTC,CSVDVPGGIQYF
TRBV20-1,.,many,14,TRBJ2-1,TGCAGTGCCAGGGGGCTAGCGGACACCAATGAGCAGTTCTTC,CSARGLADTNEQFF
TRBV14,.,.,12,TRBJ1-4,TGTGCCAGCAGCCAGTCTAATGAAAAACTGTTTTTT,CASSQSNEKLFF
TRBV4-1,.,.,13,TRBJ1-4,TGCGCCAGCAGCCTGGGCAGAGGGGAAAAACTGTTTTTT,CASSLGRGEKLFF
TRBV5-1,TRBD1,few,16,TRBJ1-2,TGCGCCAGCAGCTTGGGCCCGCGACAGGGGGTACTCGGCTACACCTTC,CASSLGPRQGVLGYTF
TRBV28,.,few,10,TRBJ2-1,TGTGCCAGCAGTTTGGGGCAGCAGTTCTTC,CASSLGQQFF
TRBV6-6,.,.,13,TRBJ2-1,TGTGCCAGCAGTGGCGACAGGAACAATGAGCAGTTCTTC,CASSGDRNNEQFF
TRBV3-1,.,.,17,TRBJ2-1,TGTGCCAGCAGCCAAGATGGGGGGCTGAGCTCCTACAATGAGCAGTTCTTC,CASSQDGGLSSYNEQFF
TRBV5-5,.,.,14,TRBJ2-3,TGTGCCAGCAGCTCGTCAGATTACACAGATACGCAGTATTTT,CASSSSDYTDTQYF
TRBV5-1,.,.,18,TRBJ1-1,TGCGCCAGCAGCTTGGGCCAAGCAGCGTTCTACATGAACACTGAAGCTTTCTTT,CASSLGQAAFYMNTEAFF
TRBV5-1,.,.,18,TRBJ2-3,TGCGCCAGCAGCTTGGATGCGTCTGGCGGAACTCGCACAGATACGCAGTATTTT,CASSLDASGGTRTDTQYF
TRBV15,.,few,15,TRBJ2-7,TGTGCCACCAGCAGGGCCGGAGGTAGTTCCTACGAGCAGTACTTC,CATSRAGGSSYEQYF
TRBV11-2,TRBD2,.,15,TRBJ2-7,TGTGCCAGCAGCCCCTGGACTAGCGGGGCGTACGAGCAGTACTTC,CASSPWTSGAYEQYF
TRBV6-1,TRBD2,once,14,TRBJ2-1,TGTGCCAGCCGGGGGGGGGTCACTTCCGATGAGCAGTTCTTC,CASRGGVTSDEQFF
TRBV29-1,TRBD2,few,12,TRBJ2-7,TGCAGCGTTTGGCGGGAGGGCGGCAACCAGTACTTC,CSVWREGGNQYF
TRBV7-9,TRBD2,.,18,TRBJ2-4,TGTGCCAGCAGCCCCACGCCGGGACTAGCGGGAGGGTTACACATTCAGTACTTC,CASSPTPGLAGGLHIQYF
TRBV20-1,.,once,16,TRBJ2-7,TGCAGTGCTAGAGTGGGGGGGACCACAGGGGTAGACGAGCAGTACTTC,CSARVGGTTGVDEQYF
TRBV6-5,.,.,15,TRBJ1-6,TGTGCCAGCAGTTACTCTGAGGGGTTAGGTTCACCCCTCCACTTT,CASSYSEGLGSPLHF
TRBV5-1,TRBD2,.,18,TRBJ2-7,TGCGCCAGCACTCTGCGGGCTAGCGGGGGAAGCTCCTACAATGAGCAGTACTTC,CASTLRASGGSSYNEQYF
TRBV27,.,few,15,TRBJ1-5,TGTGCCAGCAGTAGGGGACCGACGAGCAATCAGCCCCAGCATTTT,CASSRGPTSNQPQHF
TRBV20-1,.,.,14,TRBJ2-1,TGCAGTGCTCTCCGGGGGTCCAACTACAATGAGCAGTTCTTC,CSALRGSNYNEQFF
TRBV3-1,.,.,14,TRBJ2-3,TGTGCCAGCAGCCAAGCGGGGGTCACAGATACGCAGTATTTT,CASSQAGVTDTQYF
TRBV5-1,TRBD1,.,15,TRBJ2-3,TGCGCCAGCAGCCGGACAGGGGTGCGCACAGATACGCAGTATTTT,CASSRTGVRTDTQYF
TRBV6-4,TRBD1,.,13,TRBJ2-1,TGTGCCAGCAGTGAATGGGACAGCAATGAGCAGTTCTTC,CASSEWDSNEQFF
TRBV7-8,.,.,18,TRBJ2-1,TGTGCCAGCAGCCCCGGTCTGTCGGATCCAAAGTCATACAATGAGCAGTTCTTC,CASSPGLSDPKSYNEQFF
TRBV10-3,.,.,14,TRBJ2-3,TGTGCCATCGGGGAGTCGGGTGTCACAGATACGCAGTATTTT,CAIGESGVTDTQYF
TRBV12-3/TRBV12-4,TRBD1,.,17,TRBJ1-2,TGTGCCAGCAGTTTAGTCCCGGCGGACAGGCATAACTATGGCTACACCTTC,CASSLVPADRHNYGYTF
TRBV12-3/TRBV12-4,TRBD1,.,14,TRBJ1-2,TGTGCCAGCAGTTTAGAGACAGGGCCGGAGGGCTACACCTTC,CASSLETGPEGYTF
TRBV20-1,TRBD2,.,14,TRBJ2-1,TGCAGTGCTCAAGGCCTAGCGGCGACGAATGAGCAGTTCTTC,CSAQGLAATNEQFF
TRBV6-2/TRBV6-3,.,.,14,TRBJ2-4,TGTGCCAGCAGTTACTCTGGGGCCACCAACATTCAGTACTTC,CASSYSGATNIQYF
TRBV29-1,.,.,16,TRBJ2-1,TGCAGCGTTGCCGGCCAAGGGGGGACGGACTACAATGAGCAGTTCTTC,CSVAGQGGTDYNEQFF
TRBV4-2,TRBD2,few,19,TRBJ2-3,TGTGCCAGCAGCCAAGAGAGGGAGCGGGGGGGCGGTGACGCAGATACGCAGTATTTT,CASSQERERGGGDADTQYF
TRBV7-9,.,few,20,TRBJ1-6,TGTGCCAGCAGCCATACCGACCCTCGGGGGGGACAACCCTATAATTCACCCCTCCACTTT,CASSHTDPRGGQPYNSPLHF
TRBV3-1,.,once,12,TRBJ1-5,TGTGCCAGCAGCCAGGGCCTCCCGCCCCAGCATTTT,CASSQGLPPQHF
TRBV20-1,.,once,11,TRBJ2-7,TGCAGTGCTAGGTTAGGGGCCGAGCAGTACTTC,CSARLGAEQYF
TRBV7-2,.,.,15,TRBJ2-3,TGTGCCAGCAGCCACCAAAAGGGGACCACAGATACGCAGTATTTT,CASSHQKGTTDTQYF